Following are 20 T cell receptor beta chains from one sample sequenced in a study of OX40 agonist ivuxolimab in advanced cancers. The assay was immunoSEQ multiplex PCR, and TCRdb's table has in-frame clones only and misses some. The sample shows about 72,000 clones, about 85% of them seen only once. The sample consisted of CD4+ or CD8+ T cells sorted from blood, taken in a trial of the OX40 agonist ivuxolimab. The receptor set was obtained from an adult with an advanced solid tumor such as melanoma, head and neck, liver or kidney cancer.

The table lists this clone with many counts. This same CDR3 is encoded by further DNA sequences in the sample. V and J are TRBV28 and TRBJ1-4; 10 bases agree with TRBD1. V lost 5 bases, J lost 8 bases, and 5 bases stayed unmatched. This CDR3 is built from 14 residues. Germline V lookup: CDR1 MDHEN, CDR2 SYDVKM. CDR3: CASSRGQGREKLFF. The CDR3 nucleotides are TGTGCCAGCAGTCGGGGACAGGGGAGGGAAAAACTGTTTTTT.

The rearrangement links TRBV6-5 to TRBJ2-1; 7 bases line up with TRBD1. V dropped 3 bases and J dropped 4; count of bases not matched to a gene: 6. The germline V gene has CDR1 MNHEY and CDR2 SVGAGI. The length of the CDR3 is 15 residues. In DNA, the CDR3 is TGTGCCAGCAGTTATCTTAGGGGGCGGTACAATGAGCAGTTCTTC. Protein: CASSYLRGRYNEQFF.

This clone was detected only once. The chain uses TRBV6-6 and TRBJ2-5; D perhaps matches TRBD2 (6 bases). V gave up 2 bases and J gave up 0 bases, with 10 bases separating them. The CDR3 has 15 residues. From germline, CDR1 is MNHNY and CDR2 SVGAGI (reference sequence). CDR3 nucleotides: TGTGCCAGCAGTTACCGCCCTAGCGACCAAGAGACCCAGTACTTC. Protein: CASSYRPSDQETQYF.

This clone was detected only once. The chain carries TRBV10-3 and TRBJ1-5, with D possibly being TRBD1 (5 bases). The CDR3 has 15 residues. Germline V gene sequence: CDR1 ENHRY, CDR2 SYGVKD. V was clipped by 8 bases and J by 0 bases, with 14 bases between them. The CDR3 DNA reads as TGTGCCATCGCGGGAGATGGGGGTAGCAATCAGCCCCAGCATTTT. This translates into CAIAGDGGSNQPQHF.

The genes are TRBV6-5 and TRBJ2-1; 16 bases are shared with TRBD2. Germline V gives CDR1 MNHEY, CDR2 SVGAGI. CDR3 length: 15 residues. Trimming at V came to 5 bases and at J to 7 bases, leaving 2 bases not matched to a gene. CDR3 sequence (DNA): TGTGCCAGCAGTGGGACTAGCGGGAGGGGAAATGAGCAGTTCTTC. It yields the protein CASSGTSGRGNEQFF.

The rearrangement joins TRBV19 to TRBJ1-5; no definite D call. Between the trimmed V and J ends, which lost 10 bases and 3 bases, there was a span of 22 bases. Germline CDR1 is LNHDA and CDR2 is SQIVND (reference sequence). This CDR3 is built from 16 residues. In DNA form, the CDR3 reads TGTGCCACTACACGCGCTGACGGGTTACTCAATCAGCCCCAGCATTTT. Encoded protein: CATTRADGLLNQPQHF.

The V gene is TRBV30, the J gene TRBJ1-2; perhaps TRBD1 as D (5 bases). The CDR3 covers 11 residues. Germline V gives CDR1 GTSNPN, CDR2 SVGIG (reference sequence). V dropped 0 bases and J dropped 9 bases, with 8 bases sitting between them. CDR3 residues: CAWSVAGRYTF. Written as DNA, the CDR3 is TGTGCCTGGAGTGTAGCAGGGCGCTACACCTTC.

Only a few counts were recorded for this clone. This sequence joins TRBV11-2 and TRBJ2-1; 11 nucleotides line up with TRBD2. Germline V gene data show CDR1 as SGHAT and CDR2 as FQNNGV. Losses at the gene ends were 5 bases for V and 7 bases for J; bases not matched to a gene: 7. CDR3 length equals 15 residues. DNA for the CDR3: TGTGCCAGCAGCATACTAGCGGGAGTTTCTAATGAGCAGTTCTTC. Protein product: CASSILAGVSNEQFF. The complete variable domain, with remaining parts taken from reference TRBV11-2 and TRBJ2-1, reads EAGVAQSPRYKIIEKRQSVAFWCNPISGHATLYWYQQILGQGPKLLIQFQNNGVVDDSQLPKDRFSAERLKGVDSTLKIQPAKLEDSAVYLCASSILAGVSNEQFFGPGTRLTVL.

The rearrangement uses TRBV10-3 and TRBJ2-5, with 7 bases lining up with TRBD2. Per the germline V gene, CDR1 is ENHRY and CDR2 is SYGVKD. The CDR3 totals 14 residues. V lost 11 bases, J lost 5 bases, and 14 bases stayed unmatched. The CDR3 loop reads CAAAGGMAGETQYF. The CDR3 nucleotides read TGTGCCGCCGCCGGGGGGATGGCAGGGGAGACCCAGTACTTC.

The gene calls are TRBV7-9 and TRBJ1-1, with D possibly TRBD1 on 5 matching bases. Germline CDR1 reads SEHNR; CDR2 reads FQNEAQ (reference sequence). Trimming took off 4 bases at V and 4 bases at J, with 19 bases between the two ends. The CDR3 has 16 amino acids. CDR3 residues: CASSSSGTGGTTEAFF. The CDR3 bases are TGTGCCAGCAGCTCCTCCGGGACCGGTGGGACCACTGAAGCTTTCTTT.

The V call is TRBV19, the J call TRBJ2-3, with 8 bases identical to TRBD1. Looked up from germline, CDR1 is LNHDA and CDR2 is SQIVND (reference sequence). The CDR3 is 14 amino acids. In DNA form, the CDR3 reads TGTAGCTCCTCGACGACAGGGGGCACAGATACGCAGTATTTT. This translates into CSSSTTGGTDTQYF.

The V and J genes are TRBV13 and TRBJ2-2; D tentatively fits TRBD1 or TRBD2 (6 bases each). V was clipped by 7 bases and J by 2 bases, with 11 bases between them. The germline CDR1 and CDR2 sequences are PRHDT and FYEKMQ (reference sequence). The CDR3 loop spans 14 amino acids. The CDR3 coding sequence is TGTGCCAGCACCGGGGGCACAAACACCGGGGAGCTGTTTTTT. The encoded protein is CASTGGTNTGELFF.

This chain joins TRBV30 and TRBJ2-2; 10 nucleotides align to TRBD2. Per the germline V gene, CDR1 is GTSNPN and CDR2 is SVGIG (reference sequence). The CDR3 length is 17 residues. With V trimmed by 3 bases and J by 4 bases, 11 bases remained unmatched. CDR3 sequence: CAWRGEAGGDVTGELFF. In DNA form, the CDR3 reads TGTGCCTGGAGGGGAGAAGCGGGAGGGGATGTCACCGGGGAGCTGTTTTTT.

This rearrangement joins TRBV5-1 to TRBJ1-2; 7 positions match TRBD1. Trimming removed 0 bases from V and 1 base from J; junction bases left unmatched: 6. Germline V gives CDR1 SGHRS, CDR2 YFSETQ. The CDR3 sequence is 16 residues long. CDR3 sequence (DNA): TGCGCCAGCAGCTTGGCCGAGGGGGCCCGTAACTATGGCTACACCTTC. Amino acid sequence: CASSLAEGARNYGYTF. The variable domain in full, completed from reference TRBV5-1 and TRBJ1-2, reads KAGVTQTPRYLIKTRGQQVTLSCSPISGHRSVSWYQQTPGQGLQFLFEYFSETQRNKGNFPGRFSGRQFSNSRSEMNVSTLELGDSALYLCASSLAEGARNYGYTFGSGTRLTVV.

This chain joins TRBV5-1 and TRBJ1-1; a weak D match, TRBD1 (5 bases). Trimming shortened V by 4 bases and J by 3 bases, and 10 bases separated the two germline ends. The germline CDR1 and CDR2 sequences are SGHRS and YFSETQ. The CDR3 runs 13 residues. The CDR3 sequence is CASSPQGYTEAFF. Here the CDR3 DNA reads TGCGCCAGCAGCCCGCAGGGATACACTGAAGCTTTCTTT.

V and J are TRBV7-8 and TRBJ2-1; possible D gene TRBD2, 6 bases. The CDR3 is 15 amino acids. Looked up from germline, CDR1 is SGHVS and CDR2 is FQNEAQ. V was shortened by 1 base and J by 6 bases, with 13 bases between the two germline ends. The CDR3 DNA is TGTGCCAGCAGCTTAGACTCCTTCGGGGGCAATGAGCAGTTCTTC. This codes for CASSLDSFGGNEQFF. The full variable domain, in which reference TRBV7-8 and TRBJ2-1 provide the parts outside the CDR3, is GAGVSQSPRYKVAKRGQDVALRCDPISGHVSLFWYQQALGQGPEFLTYFQNEAQLDKSGLPSDRFFAERPEGSVSTLKIQRTQQEDSAVYLCASSLDSFGGNEQFFGPGTRLTVL.

CDR3 region: CASSFGGESSRGYTF. The CDR3, as DNA: TGTGCCAGCAGCTTCGGTGGCGAATCGTCGAGAGGCTACACCTTC. The chain has TRBV5-4 and TRBJ1-2; the D is unclear. CDR1 and CDR2 (germline): SGHNT, YYREEE (reference sequence). Trimming stripped 2 bases from V and 8 bases from J, with 19 bases between. The CDR3 loop spans 15 amino acids.

The V gene is TRBV11-3, the J gene TRBJ2-1; tentative D call: TRBD1 (6 bases). In germline, CDR1 is SGHNT, CDR2 YENEEA. The V end lost 5 bases, the J end lost 3 bases, and 11 bases lay between the germline ends. There are 14 residues in the CDR3. CDR3 loop: CASSLRGFYNEQFF. The CDR3 bases are TGTGCCAGCAGCCTCAGGGGTTTCTACAATGAGCAGTTCTTC. The full variable domain, its missing parts supplied by reference TRBV11-3 and TRBJ2-1, is EAGVVQSPRYKIIEKKQPVAFWCNPISGHNTLYWYLQNLGQGPELLIRYENEEAVDDSQLPKDRFSAERLKGVDSTLKIQPAELGDSAVYLCASSLRGFYNEQFFGPGTRLTVL.

V and J are TRBV25-1 and TRBJ2-1; tentatively, D is TRBD2 (6 bases). CDR3 size: 16 residues. The V gene's germline CDR1 is MGHDK and CDR2 SYGVNS. V was shortened by 4 bases and J by 3 bases, with 16 bases between the two germline ends. The CDR3 sequence is CASSALPSVGYNEQFF. In DNA, the CDR3 is TGTGCCAGCAGTGCACTTCCTAGCGTCGGCTACAATGAGCAGTTCTTC.

This clone was counted only a few times. The chain is built from TRBV29-1 and TRBJ2-7, with D perhaps matching TRBD2 (6 bases). The CDR3 length is 13 residues. Germline lookup yields CDR1 SQVTM and CDR2 ANQGSEA. The V end was cut by 3 bases, the J end by 7 bases, with 16 bases between. CDR3 sequence: CSVDLSGAGEQYF. In nucleotides, the CDR3 is TGCAGCGTTGACCTTAGCGGAGCTGGGGAGCAGTACTTC.